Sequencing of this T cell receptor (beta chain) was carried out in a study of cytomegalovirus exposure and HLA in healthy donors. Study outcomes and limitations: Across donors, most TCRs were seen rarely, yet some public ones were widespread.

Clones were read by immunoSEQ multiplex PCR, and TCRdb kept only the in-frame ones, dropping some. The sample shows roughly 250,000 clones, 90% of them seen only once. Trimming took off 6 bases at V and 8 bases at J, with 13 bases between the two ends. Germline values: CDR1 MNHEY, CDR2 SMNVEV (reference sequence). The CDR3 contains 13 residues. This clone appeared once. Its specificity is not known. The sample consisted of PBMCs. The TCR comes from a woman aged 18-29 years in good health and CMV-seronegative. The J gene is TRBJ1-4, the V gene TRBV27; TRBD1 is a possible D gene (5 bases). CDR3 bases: TGTGCCAGCAGCCCACGAAGGGGCGAAAAACTGTTTTTT. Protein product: CASSPRRGEKLFF.